A selection of T cell receptor beta chains follows, all from one sample in a study of cytomegalovirus exposure and HLA in healthy donors. TCRdb's table, derived via immunoSEQ multiplex PCR, lists solely in-frame clones and lacks some. The table includes about 210,000 clones, around 80% detected once. Sequencing was carried out using PBMCs. The receptors derive from a man in his forties in good health and CMV-seropositive. The CDR3 runs from the conserved cysteine through the conserved F or W. The D gene is left open where the match is weak. Size is stated for part of the rows, as once, few or many counts, or as a class when the clone is expanded.

>NA|NA|TRBV29-1|TRBJ2-1
CSVELRQGKFYNEQFF
TGCAGCGTTGAACTTCGGCAGGGGAAATTCTACAATGAGCAGTTCTTC
>NA|NA|TRBV19|TRBJ2-3
CASSFHTDTQYF
TGTGCCAGTAGTTTCCACACAGATACGCAGTATTTT
>TRBD1|NA|TRBV13|TRBJ1-1
CASSTPGQGRTEAFF
TGTGCCAGCAGTACACCGGGACAGGGGAGGACTGAAGCTTTCTTT
>NA|NA|TRBV6-1|TRBJ1-2
CASREINGDNYGYTF
TGTGCCAGCAGGGAAATCAACGGGGATAACTATGGCTACACCTTC
>TRBD2|NA|TRBV4-2|TRBJ2-3
CASSLNLGTSGRGDTQYF
TGTGCCAGCAGCCTCAACCTTGGGACTAGCGGGAGGGGAGATACGCAGTATTTT
>NA|NA|TRBV6-1|TRBJ2-1
CASSVPWTVNEQFF
TGTGCCAGCAGTGTCCCTTGGACTGTGAATGAGCAGTTCTTC
>NA|NA|TRBV5-5|TRBJ2-7
CASSLGNGPGEYF
TGTGCCAGCAGCTTGGGGAACGGGCCGGGGGAATACTTC
>TRBD1|NA|TRBV7-3|TRBJ2-3
CASSLTLGQGGDTQYF
TGTGCCAGCAGCTTAACATTGGGACAGGGCGGGGATACGCAGTATTTT
>TRBD1|NA|TRBV6-1|TRBJ1-1
CASRTPDRGAGEAFF
TGTGCCAGCAGAACGCCGGACAGGGGCGCTGGCGAAGCTTTCTTT
>NA|NA|TRBV2|TRBJ2-1
CASSEGLGNEQFF
TGTGCCAGCAGTGAAGGGCTAGGCAATGAGCAGTTCTTC
>TRBD2|few|TRBV4-2|TRBJ2-2
CASSIRLAGQNTGELFF
TGTGCCAGCAGCATCCGACTAGCGGGGCAGAACACCGGGGAGCTGTTTTTT
>NA|NA|TRBV29-1|TRBJ2-1
CSVVVGAYNEQFF
TGCAGCGTTGTAGTAGGGGCCTACAATGAGCAGTTCTTC
>TRBD2|NA|TRBV5-4|TRBJ2-1
CASSLAGGYEQFF
TGTGCCAGCAGCTTGGCGGGAGGTTATGAGCAGTTCTTC
>TRBD2|NA|TRBV6-1|TRBJ2-4
CASSEPGSGGTKNIQYF
TGTGCCAGCAGTGAACCGGGTAGCGGGGGTACCAAAAACATTCAGTACTTC
>TRBD1|once|TRBV5-5|TRBJ2-7
CASSFGTGRYEQYF
TGTGCCAGCAGCTTCGGGACAGGCCGCTACGAGCAGTACTTC